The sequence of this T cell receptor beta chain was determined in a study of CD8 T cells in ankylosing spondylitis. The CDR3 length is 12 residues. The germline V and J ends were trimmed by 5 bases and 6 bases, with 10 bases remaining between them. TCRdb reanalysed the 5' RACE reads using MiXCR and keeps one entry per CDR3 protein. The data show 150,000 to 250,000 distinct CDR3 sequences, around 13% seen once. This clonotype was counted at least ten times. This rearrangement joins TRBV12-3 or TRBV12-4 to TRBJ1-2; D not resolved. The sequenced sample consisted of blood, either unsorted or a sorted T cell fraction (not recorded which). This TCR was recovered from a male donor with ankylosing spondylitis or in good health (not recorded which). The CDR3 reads CASSPGPNGYTF. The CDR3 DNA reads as TGTGCCAGCAGTCCCGGGCCCAATGGCTACACCTTC.